The sample holds a few counts of the clone carrying this T cell receptor beta chain. This specimen belongs to a study of blood T cell repertoires in COVID-19. Method: immunoSEQ multiplex PCR; TCRdb's copy keeps in-frame clones and lacks some. Of about 150,000 clones listed, around 84% are singletons. Trimming left V 3 bases short and J 1 base short, with 15 bases between. The CDR3 loop spans 17 amino acids. CDR1 is LGHDT and CDR2 is YNNKEL in the germline V gene (reference sequence). The receptor's source is a man aged 60 to 75 with COVID-19, enrolled during active disease. This chain joins TRBV3-1 (or the pseudogene TRBV3-2) and TRBJ2-2, with D possibly being TRBD2 (6 bases). Input material: peripheral blood. The CDR3 DNA follows: TGTGCCAGCAGCCACGCCGGGGGTCTTAGGAACACCGGGGAGCTGTTTTTT. It translates to CASSHAGGLRNTGELFF.